The clone carrying this T cell receptor (beta chain) has just a few counts. The record originates from a study of T cells in Graves' hyperthyroidism and ophthalmopathy. Trimming removed 1 base from V and 0 bases from J, with 7 bases in between. The CDR3 totals 14 residues. In germline, CDR1 is KGHSH, CDR2 LQKENI. Using RNA transcripts as the source, TCR beta CDR3 regions were amplified. With the HTBI primer set, the TCR CDR3 went through a first round of RT-PCR. Each CDR3 protein is one row after TCRdb ran MiXCR on the multiplex PCR reads. The profile covers 300,000 to 450,000 distinct CDR3 sequences, with approximately 12% appearing a single time and less than 25% taken by the ten largest.

Sequenced input: blood. This receptor was identified in a man aged 30-40 years with Graves' hyperthyroidism that later progressed to Graves' ophthalmopathy. The J gene is TRBJ2-7, the V gene TRBV18, with TRBD1 as a possible D gene (5 bases). CDR3 nucleotide sequence: TGTGCCAGCTCACCACTAGGGGACTCCTACGAGCAGTACTTC. Amino acids: CASSPLGDSYEQYF.